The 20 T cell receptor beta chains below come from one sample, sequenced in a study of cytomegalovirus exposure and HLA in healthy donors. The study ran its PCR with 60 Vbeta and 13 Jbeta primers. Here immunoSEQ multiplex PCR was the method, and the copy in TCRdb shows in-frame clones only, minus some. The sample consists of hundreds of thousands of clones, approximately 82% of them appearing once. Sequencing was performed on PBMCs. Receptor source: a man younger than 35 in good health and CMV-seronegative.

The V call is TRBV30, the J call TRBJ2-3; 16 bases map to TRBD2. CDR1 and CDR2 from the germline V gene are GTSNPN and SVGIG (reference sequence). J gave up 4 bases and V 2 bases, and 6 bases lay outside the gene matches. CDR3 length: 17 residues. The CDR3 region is CAWSWAGLAGGADTQYF. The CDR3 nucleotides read TGTGCCTGGAGTTGGGCGGGACTAGCGGGAGGGGCAGATACGCAGTATTTT.

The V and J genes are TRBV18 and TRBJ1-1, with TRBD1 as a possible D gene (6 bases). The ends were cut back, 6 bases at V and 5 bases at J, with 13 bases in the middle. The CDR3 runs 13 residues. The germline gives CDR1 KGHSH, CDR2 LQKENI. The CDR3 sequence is CASSDSERTEAFF. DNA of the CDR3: TGTGCCAGCTCGGACAGCGAGAGGACTGAAGCTTTCTTT. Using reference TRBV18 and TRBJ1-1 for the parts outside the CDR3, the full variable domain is NAGVMQNPRHLVRRRGQEARLRCSPMKGHSHVYWYRQLPEEGLKFMVYLQKENIIDESGMPKERFSAEFPKEGPSILRIQQVVRGDSAAYFCASSDSERTEAFFGQGTRLTVV.

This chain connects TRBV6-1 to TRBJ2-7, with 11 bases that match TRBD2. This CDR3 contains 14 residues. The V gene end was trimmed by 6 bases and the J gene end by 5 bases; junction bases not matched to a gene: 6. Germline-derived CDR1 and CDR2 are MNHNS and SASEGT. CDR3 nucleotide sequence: TGTGCCAGCAGCACTAGCGGGAGAATGCACGAGCAGTACTTC. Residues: CASSTSGRMHEQYF.

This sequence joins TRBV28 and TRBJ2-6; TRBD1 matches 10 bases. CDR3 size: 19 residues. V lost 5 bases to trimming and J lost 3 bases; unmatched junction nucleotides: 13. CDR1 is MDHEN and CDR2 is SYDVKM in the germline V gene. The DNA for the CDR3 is TGTGCCAGCAGTCTGCAGTGGACAGGGGGTAGAAGTGGGGCCAACGTCCTGACTTTC. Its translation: CASSLQWTGGRSGANVLTF.

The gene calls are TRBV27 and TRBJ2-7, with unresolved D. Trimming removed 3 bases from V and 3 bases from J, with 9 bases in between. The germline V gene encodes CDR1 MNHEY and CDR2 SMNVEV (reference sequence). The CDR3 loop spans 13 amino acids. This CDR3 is CASSLALFYEQYF. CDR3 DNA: TGTGCCAGCAGTTTGGCTCTTTTCTACGAGCAGTACTTC.

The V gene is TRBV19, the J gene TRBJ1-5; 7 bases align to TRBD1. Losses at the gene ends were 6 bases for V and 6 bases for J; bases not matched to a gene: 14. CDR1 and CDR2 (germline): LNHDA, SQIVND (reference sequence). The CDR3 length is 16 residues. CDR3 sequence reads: CASSQHGGGVGQPQHF. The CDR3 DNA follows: TGTGCCAGTAGCCAGCATGGAGGGGGCGTCGGTCAGCCCCAGCATTTT.

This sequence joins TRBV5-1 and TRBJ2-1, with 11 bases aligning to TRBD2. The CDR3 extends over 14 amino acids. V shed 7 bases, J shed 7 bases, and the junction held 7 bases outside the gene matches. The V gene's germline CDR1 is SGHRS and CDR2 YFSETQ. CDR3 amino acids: CASGEASGRNEQFF. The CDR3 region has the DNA TGCGCCAGCGGCGAGGCTAGCGGGAGGAATGAGCAGTTCTTC.

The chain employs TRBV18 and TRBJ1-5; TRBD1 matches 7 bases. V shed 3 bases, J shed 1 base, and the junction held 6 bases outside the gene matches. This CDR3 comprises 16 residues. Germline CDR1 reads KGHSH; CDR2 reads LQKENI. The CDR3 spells CASSPRQGTSNQPQHF. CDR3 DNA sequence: TGTGCCAGCTCACCGCGACAGGGTACGAGCAATCAGCCCCAGCATTTT.

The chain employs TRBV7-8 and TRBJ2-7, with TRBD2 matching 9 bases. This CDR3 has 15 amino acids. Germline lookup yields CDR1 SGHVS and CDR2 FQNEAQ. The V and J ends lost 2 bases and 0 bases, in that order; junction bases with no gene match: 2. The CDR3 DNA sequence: TGTGCCAGCAGCTTATTTAGCGGGAGCTCCTACGAGCAGTACTTC. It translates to CASSLFSGSSYEQYF.

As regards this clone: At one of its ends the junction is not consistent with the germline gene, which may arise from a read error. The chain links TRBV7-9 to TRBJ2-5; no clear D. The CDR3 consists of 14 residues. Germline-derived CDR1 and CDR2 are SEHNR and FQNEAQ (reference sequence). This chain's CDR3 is CSSSYRQNQETQYF. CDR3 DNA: TGTTCCAGCAGCTATAGACAAAATCAAGAGACCCAGTACTTC.

CDR3 DNA sequence: TGTGCCAGCCGCCGGGACAGGGAATCCTACGAGCAGTACTTC. Translation gives CASRRDRESYEQYF. The chain links TRBV6-5 to TRBJ2-7, with 9 bases aligning to TRBD1. The V and J ends lost 8 bases and 1 base, in that order; junction bases with no gene match: 6. Germline CDR1 and CDR2: MNHEY and SVGAGI. The CDR3 loop spans 14 amino acids.

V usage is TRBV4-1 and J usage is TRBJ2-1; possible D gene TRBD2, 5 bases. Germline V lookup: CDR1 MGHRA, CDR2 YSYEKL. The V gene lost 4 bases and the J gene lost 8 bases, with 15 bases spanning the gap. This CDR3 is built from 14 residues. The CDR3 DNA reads TGCGCCAGCAGCCTACCTAACGGAGGAGATGAGCAGTTCTTC. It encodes CASSLPNGGDEQFF.

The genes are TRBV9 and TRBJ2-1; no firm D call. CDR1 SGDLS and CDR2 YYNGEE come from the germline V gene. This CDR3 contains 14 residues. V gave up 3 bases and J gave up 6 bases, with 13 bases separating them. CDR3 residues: CASSGGVLSNEQFF. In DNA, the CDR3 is TGTGCCAGCAGCGGAGGCGTACTTTCCAATGAGCAGTTCTTC.

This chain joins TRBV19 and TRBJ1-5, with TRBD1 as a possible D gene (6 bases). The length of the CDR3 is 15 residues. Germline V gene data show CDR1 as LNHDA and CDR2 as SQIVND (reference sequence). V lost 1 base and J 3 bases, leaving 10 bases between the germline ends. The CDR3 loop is CASSIAGQLNQPQHF. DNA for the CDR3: TGTGCCAGTAGTATAGCGGGACAACTCAATCAGCCCCAGCATTTT.

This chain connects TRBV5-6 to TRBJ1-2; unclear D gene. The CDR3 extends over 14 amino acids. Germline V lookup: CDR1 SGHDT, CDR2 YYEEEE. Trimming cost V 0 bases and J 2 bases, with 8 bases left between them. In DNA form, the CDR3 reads TGTGCCAGCAGCTTGGGGGCTCAGAACTATGGCTACACCTTC. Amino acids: CASSLGAQNYGYTF.

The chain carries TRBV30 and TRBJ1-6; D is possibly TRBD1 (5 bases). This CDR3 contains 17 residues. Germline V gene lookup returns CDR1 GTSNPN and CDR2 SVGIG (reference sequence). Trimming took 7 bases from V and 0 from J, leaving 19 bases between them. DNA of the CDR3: TGTGCCTCAGATAGGGGCGGCCAGGGCTCCTATAATTCACCCCTCCACTTT. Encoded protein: CASDRGGQGSYNSPLHF.

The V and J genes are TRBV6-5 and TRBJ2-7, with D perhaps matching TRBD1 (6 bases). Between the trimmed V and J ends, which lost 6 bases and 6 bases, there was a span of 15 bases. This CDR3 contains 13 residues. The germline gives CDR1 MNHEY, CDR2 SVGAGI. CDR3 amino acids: CASRVAQGREQYF. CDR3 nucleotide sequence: TGTGCCAGCAGGGTAGCACAGGGCCGCGAGCAGTACTTC.

CDR3 sequence (DNA): TGTGCCAGCAGTGGGGACAGGACTTTCAATCAGCCCCAGCATTTT. This encodes CASSGDRTFNQPQHF. This chain connects TRBV2 to TRBJ1-5, with 8 bases identical to TRBD1. Germline V gives CDR1 SNHLY, CDR2 FYNNEI. The CDR3 is 15 residues long. Trimming removed 4 bases from V and 3 bases from J; junction bases left unmatched: 5.

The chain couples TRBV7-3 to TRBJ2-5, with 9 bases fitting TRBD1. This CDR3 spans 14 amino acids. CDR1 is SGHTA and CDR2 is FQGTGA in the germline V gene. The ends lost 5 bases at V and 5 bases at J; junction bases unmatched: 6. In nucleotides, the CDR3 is TGTGCCAGCAGCCCGACAGGGGGAGAGGAGACCCAGTACTTC. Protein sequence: CASSPTGGEETQYF.

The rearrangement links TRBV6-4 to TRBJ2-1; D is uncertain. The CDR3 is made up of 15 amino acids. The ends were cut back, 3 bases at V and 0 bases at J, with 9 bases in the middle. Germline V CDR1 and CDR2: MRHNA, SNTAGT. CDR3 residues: CASSESSASYNEQFF. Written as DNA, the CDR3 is TGTGCCAGCAGTGAGTCCAGCGCCTCCTACAATGAGCAGTTCTTC.